The next 24 T cell receptor beta chains were all read from a single sample in a study of blood T cells in healthy people across ages. Then a second PCR, running about 7 to 11 cycles, was carried out with a sample-barcoded 5' primer and a J-beta primer mix. TCRdb called the 5' RACE reads again in MiXCR, with one record for every CDR3 protein. The sample has 1,800,000 or so distinct CDR3 sequences; more than 35% are singletons. What was sequenced was blood. The receptors stem from a human donor in good health.

The chain has TRBV3-1 and TRBJ1-2; weak D call: TRBD1 (6 bases). Germline CDR1 LGHDT, CDR2 YNNKEL (reference sequence). Trimming took off 4 bases at V and 6 bases at J, with 15 bases between the two ends. The CDR3 is made up of 14 amino acids. CDR3 DNA sequence: TGTGCCAGCAGCCCTAGGGGGGTAGAAAATGGCTACACCTTC. Translating gives CASSPRGVENGYTF.

Points on this clonotype: One end of the junction fails to match germline, which may point to a read error. The chain has TRBV6-4 and TRBJ2-1; D not resolved. Germline values: CDR1 MRHNA, CDR2 SNTAGT. This CDR3 spans 15 amino acids. CDR3 sequence (DNA): TGTGCCAGTAGTGACTCCGAATCGGCGGATAATGAGCAGTTCTTC. The encoded protein is CASSDSESADNEQFF.

The J gene is TRBJ2-1, the V gene TRBV24-1, with TRBD1 identical over 9 bases. This CDR3 has 17 amino acids. The V gene's germline CDR1 is KGHDR and CDR2 SFDVKD. Trimming cost V 3 bases and J 2 bases; bases outside gene matches: 7. In DNA form, the CDR3 reads TGTGCCACCAGTGATCCCGGACAGGGGTCACCCTACAATGAGCAGTTCTTC. Its protein product is CATSDPGQGSPYNEQFF.

This clonotype turned up a few times. Germline is not matched at one junction end, which may reflect a read error. This rearrangement joins TRBV29-1 to TRBJ2-5, with D unclear. The CDR3 runs to 15 residues. Germline CDR1 and CDR2: SQVTM and ANQGSEA. The DNA for the CDR3 is TGCAGCGTTGCCGACTGGTACACTCTCCAAGAGTCCCAGTACTTC. It yields the protein CSVADWYTLQESQYF. Drawing the rest from reference TRBV29-1 and TRBJ2-5, the complete variable domain is SAVISQKPSRDICQRGTSLTIQCQVDSQVTMMFWYRQQPGQSLTLIATANQGSEATYESGFVIDKFPISRPNLTFSTLTVSNMSPEDSSIYLCSVADWYTLQESQYFGPGTRLLVL.

The chain joins TRBV2 to TRBJ2-3, with D tentatively TRBD2 (5 bases). Trimming stripped 7 bases from V and 8 bases from J, with 7 bases between. The CDR3 has 10 amino acids. In germline, CDR1 is SNHLY, CDR2 FYNNEI. CDR3 amino acids: CASIGLTQYF. As DNA, the CDR3 is TGTGCCAGCATCGGACTTACGCAGTATTTT.

The table lists this clonotype with many counts. The gene calls are TRBV7-6 and TRBJ2-3, with D tentatively TRBD1 (6 bases). Trimming stripped 5 bases from V and 6 bases from J, with 12 bases between. In germline, CDR1 is SGHVS, CDR2 FNYEAQ. This CDR3 region has 13 residues. CDR3 coding DNA: TGTGCCAGCAGCCAGCAGGGGTCGGATACGCAGTATTTT. Its translation: CASSQQGSDTQYF. Drawing the rest from reference TRBV7-6 and TRBJ2-3, the complete variable domain is GAGVSQSPRYKVTKRGQDVALRCDPISGHVSLYWYRQALGQGPEFLTYFNYEAQQDKSGLPNDRFSAERPEGSISTLTIQRTEQRDSAMYRCASSQQGSDTQYFGPGTRLTVL.

This clonotype was detected a few times. J is TRBJ1-2 and V is TRBV11-2; the D gene is possibly TRBD1 (6 bases). The V end was cut by 4 bases, the J end by 4 bases, with 13 bases between. CDR1 is SGHAT, CDR2 FQNNGV, per germline. CDR3 length: 14 amino acids. Written as DNA, the CDR3 is TGTGCCAGCAGCTCCGCGACAGGTGGCTATGGCTACACCTTC. This encodes CASSSATGGYGYTF.

This clonotype was seen only a few times. The CDR3 spells CASSLGLEGSGNTIYF. The CDR3 DNA sequence: TGCGCCAGCAGCTTGGGACTGGAGGGATCTGGAAACACCATATATTTT. The genes are TRBV5-1 and TRBJ1-3, with unresolved D. Trimming cost V 0 bases and J 1 base, with 11 bases left between them. CDR3 size: 16 residues. Per the germline V gene, CDR1 is SGHRS and CDR2 is YFSETQ. Together with reference TRBV5-1 and TRBJ1-3, the CDR3 gives the full variable domain: KAGVTQTPRYLIKTRGQQVTLSCSPISGHRSVSWYQQTPGQGLQFLFEYFSETQRNKGNFPGRFSGRQFSNSRSEMNVSTLELGDSALYLCASSLGLEGSGNTIYFGEGSWLTVV.

The V call is TRBV2, the J call TRBJ1-4; D gene uncertain. The germline CDR1 and CDR2 sequences are SNHLY and FYNNEI. The CDR3 extends over 12 amino acids. Trimming shortened V by 6 bases and J by 7 bases, and 9 bases separated the two germline ends. The CDR3 nucleotides are TGTGCCAGCAGCGACCATAGTGAAAAACTGTTTTTT. This sequence encodes CASSDHSEKLFF.

The V call is TRBV14, the J call TRBJ1-1; possibly TRBD1 for D (5 bases). Germline V gene data show CDR1 as SGHDN and CDR2 as FVKESK. This CDR3 spans 17 amino acids. Trimming stripped 4 bases from V and 1 base from J, with 19 bases between. The CDR3 is CASSPLRRGSWNTEAFF. The DNA for the CDR3 is TGTGCCAGCAGCCCATTAAGGAGGGGTTCGTGGAACACTGAAGCTTTCTTT.

The chain carries TRBV20-1 and TRBJ1-1; D not resolved. The CDR3 contains 13 residues. The germline V and J ends were trimmed by 0 bases and 4 bases, with 9 bases remaining between them. Germline values: CDR1 DFQATT, CDR2 SNEGSKA (reference sequence). In DNA form, the CDR3 reads TGCAGTGCTAGAGAGCCAGACCGCACTGAAGCTTTCTTT. Translation gives CSAREPDRTEAFF.

V gene TRBV28 combines with J gene TRBJ1-5; the D gene is possibly TRBD1 (6 bases). Trimming pared 1 base from V and 5 bases from J, leaving 15 bases between. CDR1 is MDHEN, CDR2 SYDVKM, per germline. CDR3 length equals 16 residues. The CDR3 spells CASSLSGTGKDQPQHF. Written as DNA, the CDR3 is TGTGCCAGCAGTTTATCAGGCACAGGGAAAGATCAGCCCCAGCATTTT.

This chain links TRBV5-5 with TRBJ1-1, with D possibly being TRBD1 (5 bases). Per germline, CDR1 SGHKS and CDR2 YYEKEE (reference sequence). The V end was cut by 7 bases, the J end by 3 bases, with 13 bases between. The CDR3 covers 13 residues. The CDR3 reads CASDLWGDTEAFF. The DNA of the CDR3 is TGTGCCAGCGACTTATGGGGGGACACTGAAGCTTTCTTT.

This chain joins TRBV6-5 and TRBJ2-5; D uncertain. The CDR3 is 13 amino acids. V was trimmed by 6 bases and J by 4 bases, leaving 12 bases between them. Germline CDR1 reads MNHEY; CDR2 reads SVGAGI. The CDR3 nucleotides are TGTGCCAGCAGGACACTAAGTCTAGAGACCCAGTACTTC. Amino acid sequence: CASRTLSLETQYF.

This rearrangement joins TRBV20-1 to TRBJ2-5; 10 nucleotides match TRBD2. Germline assignment: CDR1 DFQATT and CDR2 SNEGSKA (reference sequence). V lost 6 bases to trimming and J lost 4 bases; unmatched junction nucleotides: 2. The CDR3 extends over 12 amino acids. CDR3 amino acids: CSALAGVETQYF. In DNA, the CDR3 is TGCAGTGCCCTAGCGGGGGTAGAGACCCAGTACTTC.

This clonotype was observed a few times. This chain connects TRBV12-3 or TRBV12-4 to TRBJ2-3; D might be TRBD1 (5 bases). This CDR3 region has 14 residues. V was shortened by 2 bases and J by 2 bases, with 8 bases between the two germline ends. This CDR3 is CASSLWGYTDTQYF. CDR3 bases: TGTGCCAGCAGTTTATGGGGCTACACAGATACGCAGTATTTT.

In its sample, this clonotype was seen a few times. The genes are TRBV7-6 and TRBJ2-3; perhaps TRBD2 as D (6 bases). The germline V gene has CDR1 SGHVS and CDR2 FNYEAQ. V was shortened by 5 bases and J by 5 bases, with 14 bases between the two germline ends. The CDR3 runs to 14 residues. The CDR3 sequence is CASSLPMEGDTQYF. The CDR3 DNA reads TGTGCCAGCAGCCTACCTATGGAGGGAGATACGCAGTATTTT.

This clonotype has a handful of counts. CDR3 nucleotide sequence: TGTGCCAGCAGTGTTCGGACTAGCAGTTCCTACGAGCAGTACTTC. It is translated as CASSVRTSSSYEQYF. The chain is built from TRBV7-2 and TRBJ2-7, with 8 bases lining up with TRBD2. The ends lost 6 bases at V and 1 base at J; junction bases unmatched: 8. The germline V gene encodes CDR1 SGHTA and CDR2 FQGNSA. The CDR3 runs to 15 residues.

The chain has TRBV12-3 or TRBV12-4 and TRBJ2-1, with 7 positions matching TRBD1. This CDR3 has 15 residues. V dropped 4 bases and J dropped 3; count of bases not matched to a gene: 6. CDR3 residues: CASSSRDRHYNEQFF. CDR3 in DNA: TGTGCCAGCAGTTCCCGGGACAGACACTACAATGAGCAGTTCTTC.

The chain combines TRBV9 with TRBJ2-3; 8 positions agree with TRBD2. Trimming removed 2 bases from V and 9 bases from J; junction bases left unmatched: 5. CDR1 is SGDLS, CDR2 YYNGEE, per germline. This CDR3 is built from 13 residues. The CDR3 loop is CASSVGTRGTQYF. The CDR3 nucleotides read TGTGCCAGCAGCGTCGGGACTAGGGGCACGCAGTATTTT.

As for this clonotype: The junction departs from germline at one end; a sequencing error may be responsible. V and J are TRBV7-9 and TRBJ1-2; D is unresolved. The CDR3 has 13 amino acids. Germline CDR1 reads SEHNR; CDR2 reads FQNEAQ (reference sequence). CDR3 in DNA: TGTGCCTGCAGTTTAATCACCGTCTATGGCTACACCTTC. It translates to CACSLITVYGYTF.

This clonotype was observed once. The chain carries TRBV5-1 and TRBJ2-7; D possibly corresponds to TRBD1 (5 bases). There are 14 residues in the CDR3. CDR1 is SGHRS and CDR2 is YFSETQ in the germline V gene. Trimming removed 0 bases from V and 6 bases from J, with 13 bases in between. The CDR3 DNA reads as TGCGCCAGCAGCTTGGAGCAGGGAAAGGGCGAGCAGTACTTC. Translation: CASSLEQGKGEQYF.

Only a few counts were recorded for this clonotype. The genes are TRBV9 and TRBJ2-5; no firm D call. Germline assignment: CDR1 SGDLS and CDR2 YYNGEE. V lost 1 base, J lost 1 base, and 8 bases lay in between. CDR3 length: 14 amino acids. This CDR3 reads CASSVLSTQETQYF. CDR3 nucleotides: TGTGCCAGCAGCGTATTGTCTACCCAAGAGACCCAGTACTTC.

This chain links TRBV20-1 with TRBJ1-1; unclear D gene. Germline CDR1 is DFQATT and CDR2 is SNEGSKA (reference sequence). Between the trimmed V and J ends, which lost 2 bases and 9 bases, there was a span of 19 bases. The CDR3 has 14 amino acids. For the CDR3, the DNA is TGCAGTGCTAGAAGTCGAATAGGGAACATTCAAGCTTTCTTT. Translation gives CSARSRIGNIQAFF.